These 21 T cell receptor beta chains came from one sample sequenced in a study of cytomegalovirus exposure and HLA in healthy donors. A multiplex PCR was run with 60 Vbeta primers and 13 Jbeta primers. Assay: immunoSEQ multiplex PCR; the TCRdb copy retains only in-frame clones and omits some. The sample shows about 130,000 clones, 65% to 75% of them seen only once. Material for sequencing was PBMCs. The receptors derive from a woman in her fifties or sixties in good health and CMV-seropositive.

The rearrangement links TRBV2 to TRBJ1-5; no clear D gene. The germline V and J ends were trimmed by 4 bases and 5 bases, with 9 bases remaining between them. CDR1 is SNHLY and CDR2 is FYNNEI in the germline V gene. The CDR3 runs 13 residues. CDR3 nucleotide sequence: TGTGCCAGCAGTGGGCAGCTAGATCAGCCCCAGCATTTT. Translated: CASSGQLDQPQHF.

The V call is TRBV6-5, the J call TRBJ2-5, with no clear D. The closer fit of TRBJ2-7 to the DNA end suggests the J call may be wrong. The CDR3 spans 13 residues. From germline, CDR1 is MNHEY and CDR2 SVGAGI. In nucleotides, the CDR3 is TGTGCCAGCAGTTCGGTCTCCTCCTACGAGCAGTACTTC. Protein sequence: CASSSVSSYEQYF.

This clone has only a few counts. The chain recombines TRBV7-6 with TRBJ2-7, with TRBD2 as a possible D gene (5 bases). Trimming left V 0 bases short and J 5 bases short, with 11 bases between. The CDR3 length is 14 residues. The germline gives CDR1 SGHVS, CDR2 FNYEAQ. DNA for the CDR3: TGTGCCAGCAGCTTAGCAAGCCTAGCAGACGAGCAGTACTTC. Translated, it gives CASSLASLADEQYF. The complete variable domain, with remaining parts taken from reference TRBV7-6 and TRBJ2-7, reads GAGVSQSPRYKVTKRGQDVALRCDPISGHVSLYWYRQALGQGPEFLTYFNYEAQQDKSGLPNDRFSAERPEGSISTLTIQRTEQRDSAMYRCASSLASLADEQYFGPGTRLTVT.

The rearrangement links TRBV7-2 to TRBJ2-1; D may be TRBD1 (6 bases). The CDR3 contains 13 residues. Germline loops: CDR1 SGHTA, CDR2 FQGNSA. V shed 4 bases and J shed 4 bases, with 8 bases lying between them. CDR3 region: CASSWDIYNEQFF. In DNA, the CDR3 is TGTGCCAGCAGCTGGGACATATACAATGAGCAGTTCTTC.

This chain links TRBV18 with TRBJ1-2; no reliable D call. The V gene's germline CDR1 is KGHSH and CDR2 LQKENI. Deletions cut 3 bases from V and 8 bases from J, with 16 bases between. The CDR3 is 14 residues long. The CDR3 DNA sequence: TGTGCCAGCTCACCCTCGTCCGCGGCAGACGGCTACACCTTC. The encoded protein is CASSPSSAADGYTF.

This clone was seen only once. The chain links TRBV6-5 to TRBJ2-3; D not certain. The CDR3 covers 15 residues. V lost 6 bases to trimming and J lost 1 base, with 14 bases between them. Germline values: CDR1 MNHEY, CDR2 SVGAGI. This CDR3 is CASSHSLYGTDTQYF. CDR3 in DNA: TGTGCCAGCAGCCACTCTCTTTACGGCACAGATACGCAGTATTTT.

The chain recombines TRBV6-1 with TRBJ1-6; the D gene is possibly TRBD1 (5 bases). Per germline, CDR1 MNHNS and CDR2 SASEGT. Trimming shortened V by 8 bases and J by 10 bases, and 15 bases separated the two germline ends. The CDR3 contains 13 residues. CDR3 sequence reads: CASRERGGSPLHF. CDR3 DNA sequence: TGTGCCAGCCGGGAAAGGGGAGGGTCACCCCTCCACTTT.

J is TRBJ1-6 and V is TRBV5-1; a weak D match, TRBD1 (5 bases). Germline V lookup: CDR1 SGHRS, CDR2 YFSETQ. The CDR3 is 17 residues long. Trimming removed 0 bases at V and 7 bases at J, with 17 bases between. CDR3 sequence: CASSLDPTGEENSPLHF. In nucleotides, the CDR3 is TGCGCCAGCAGCTTGGACCCGACGGGGGAGGAGAATTCACCCCTCCACTTT.

CDR3 sequence reads: CASSFGTSGYKTGELFF. In nucleotides, the CDR3 is TGTGCCAGCAGCTTCGGGACTAGCGGCTATAAAACCGGGGAGCTGTTTTTT. This chain links TRBV5-6 with TRBJ2-2; 11 bases are a match to TRBD2. The germline V gene encodes CDR1 SGHDT and CDR2 YYEEEE. V lost 2 bases to trimming and J lost 5 bases; unmatched junction nucleotides: 8. The length of the CDR3 is 17 residues. Full variable domain (missing parts from reference TRBV5-6 and TRBJ2-2): DAGVTQSPTHLIKTRGQQVTLRCSPKSGHDTVSWYQQALGQGPQFIFQYYEEEERQRGNFPDRFSGHQFPNYSSELNVNALLLGDSALYLCASSFGTSGYKTGELFFGEGSRLTVL.

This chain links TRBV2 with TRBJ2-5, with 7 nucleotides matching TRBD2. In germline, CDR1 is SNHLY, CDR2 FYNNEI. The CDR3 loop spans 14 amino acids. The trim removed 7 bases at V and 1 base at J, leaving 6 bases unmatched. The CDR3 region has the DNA TGTGCCAGCATAACGGCTAGCGGCCAAGAGACCCAGTACTTC. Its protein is CASITASGQETQYF.

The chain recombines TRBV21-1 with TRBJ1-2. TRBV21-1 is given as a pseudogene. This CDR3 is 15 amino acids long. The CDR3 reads CASSSRLRRVYGYTF. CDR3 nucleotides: TGTGCCAGCAGCAGCCGCTTACGACGGGTCTATGGCTACACCTTC.

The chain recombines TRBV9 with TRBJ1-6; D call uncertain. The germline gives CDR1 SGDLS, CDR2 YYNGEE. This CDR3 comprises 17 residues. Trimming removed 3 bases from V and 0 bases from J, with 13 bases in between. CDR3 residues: CASSAEFRSSYNSPLHF. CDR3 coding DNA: TGTGCCAGCAGCGCCGAGTTTAGGAGCTCCTATAATTCACCCCTCCACTTT.

CDR3 sequence reads: CASSQRGDNQPQHF. DNA for the CDR3: TGTGCCAGCAGCCAACGGGGGGACAATCAGCCCCAGCATTTT. The chain joins TRBV4-2 to TRBJ1-5; D is perhaps TRBD1 (5 bases). The CDR3 is 14 residues long. Germline CDR1 reads LGHNA; CDR2 reads YNFKEQ. V lost 2 bases, J lost 3 bases, and 8 bases lay in between.

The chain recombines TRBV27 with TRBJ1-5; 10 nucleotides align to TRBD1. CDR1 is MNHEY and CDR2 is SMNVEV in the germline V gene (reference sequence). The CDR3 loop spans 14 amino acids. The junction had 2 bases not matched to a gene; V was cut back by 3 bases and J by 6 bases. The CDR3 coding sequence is TGTGCCAGCAGTTTGGGACAGGGGAGTCAGCCCCAGCATTTT. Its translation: CASSLGQGSQPQHF.

CDR3 nucleotide sequence: TGTGCCAGCAGCTTCCGGTCTATGGGGAGCGAGACCCAGTACTTC. Translation gives CASSFRSMGSETQYF. J is TRBJ2-5 and V is TRBV7-2; a possible D gene is TRBD2 (5 bases). The CDR3 is 15 residues long. The germline V and J ends were trimmed by 3 bases and 5 bases, with 16 bases remaining between them. The germline CDR1 and CDR2 sequences are SGHTA and FQGNSA.

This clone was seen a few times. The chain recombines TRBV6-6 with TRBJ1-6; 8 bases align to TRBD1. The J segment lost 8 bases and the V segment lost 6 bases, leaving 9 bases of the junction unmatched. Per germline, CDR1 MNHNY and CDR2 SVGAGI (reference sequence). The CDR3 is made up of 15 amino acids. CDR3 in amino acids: CASRHRGSFDSPLHF. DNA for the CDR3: TGTGCCAGCAGGCACAGGGGGTCTTTCGATTCACCCCTCCACTTT.

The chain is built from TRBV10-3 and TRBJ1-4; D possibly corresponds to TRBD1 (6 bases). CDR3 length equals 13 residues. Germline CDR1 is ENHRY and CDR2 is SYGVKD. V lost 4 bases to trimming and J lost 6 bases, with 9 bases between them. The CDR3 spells CAISVQGYEKLFF. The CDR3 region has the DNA TGTGCCATCAGTGTGCAGGGGTATGAAAAACTGTTTTTT.

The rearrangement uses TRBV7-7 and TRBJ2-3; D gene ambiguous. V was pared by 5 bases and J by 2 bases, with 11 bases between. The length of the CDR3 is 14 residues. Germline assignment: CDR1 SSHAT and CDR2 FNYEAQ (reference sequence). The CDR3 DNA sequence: TGTGCCAGCAGCGAGGAGTGGCACACAGATACGCAGTATTTT. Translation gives CASSEEWHTDTQYF.

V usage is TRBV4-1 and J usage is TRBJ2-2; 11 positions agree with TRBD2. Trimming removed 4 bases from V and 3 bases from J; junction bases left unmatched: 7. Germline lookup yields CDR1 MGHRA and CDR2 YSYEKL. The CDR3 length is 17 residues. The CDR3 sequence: CASSPLAGGPDTGELFF. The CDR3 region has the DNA TGCGCCAGCAGCCCGTTAGCGGGGGGGCCGGACACCGGGGAGCTGTTTTTT.

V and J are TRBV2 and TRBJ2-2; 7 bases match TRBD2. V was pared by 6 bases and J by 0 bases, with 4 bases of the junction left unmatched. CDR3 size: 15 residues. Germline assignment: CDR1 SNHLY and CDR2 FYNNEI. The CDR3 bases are TGTGCCAGCAGAACCGGGGGGTCGAACACCGGGGAGCTGTTTTTT. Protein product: CASRTGGSNTGELFF. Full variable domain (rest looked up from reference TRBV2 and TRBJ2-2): EPEVTQTPSHQVTQMGQEVILRCVPISNHLYFYWYRQILGQKVEFLVSFYNNEISEKSEIFDDQFSVERPDGSNFTLKIRSTKLEDSAMYFCASRTGGSNTGELFFGEGSRLTVL.

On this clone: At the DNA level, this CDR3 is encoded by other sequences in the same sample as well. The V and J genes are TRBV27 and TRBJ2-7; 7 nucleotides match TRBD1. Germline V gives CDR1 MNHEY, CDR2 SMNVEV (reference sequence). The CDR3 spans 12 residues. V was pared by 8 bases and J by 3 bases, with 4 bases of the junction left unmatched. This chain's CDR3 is CASRDSSYEQYF. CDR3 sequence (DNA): TGTGCCAGCCGGGACAGTAGCTACGAGCAGTACTTC.